The rows below give T cell receptor beta chains drawn from one sample of a study of T cells in narcolepsy. Libraries were prepared by immunoSEQ multiplex PCR; TCRdb keeps only in-frame clonotypes and omits some of them. The table records over 25,000 clones, roughly 88% of them present only once. Material for sequencing was CD45RA- memory CD4+ T cells from PBMCs. The receptor source for this set is a human donor with narcolepsy. CDR3s include the opening cysteine and the closing phenylalanine or tryptophan. The D gene is left open where the match is weak. Not every row has a clone size; where given, it reads once, few, many or a size class.

.	16	.	TRBV5-1	TRBJ1-4	TGCGCCAGCAGCTTAACCGGGACGATGGTTCAGGAAAAACTGTTTTTT	CASSLTGTMVQEKLFF
.	16	TRBD1	TRBV14	TRBJ1-3	TGTGCCAGCAGCCAAATCTCAGGGGGCTCTGGAAACACCATATATTTT	CASSQISGGSGNTIYF
.	14	.	TRBV21-1	TRBJ2-7	TGTGCCAGCAGCAAAGTAGGGCGGTCGGACGAGCAGTACTTC	CASSKVGRSDEQYF
.	16	.	TRBV7-8	TRBJ1-6	TGTGCCAGCAGCTTTTCAAGAAGCTCCTATAATTCACCCCTCCACTTT	CASSFSRSSYNSPLHF
.	16	TRBD2	TRBV9	TRBJ2-3	TGTGCCAGCAGCGTAGATCCGGGGGGGCGCGCAGATACGCAGTATTTT	CASSVDPGGRADTQYF
.	12	.	TRBV2	TRBJ2-1	TGTGCCAGCAGTGTAGGGGCTAATGAGCAGTTCTTC	CASSVGANEQFF
once	13	TRBD1	TRBV9	TRBJ1-2	TGTGCCAGCAGCGTAGGGACAGGGTATGGCTACACCTTC	CASSVGTGYGYTF
.	8	.	TRBV6-5	TRBJ1-1	TGTGCCAGCTATTTAGGGGCCTTT	CASYLGAF
.	15	.	TRBV11-2	TRBJ1-2	TGTGCCAGCAGCGCAGTAGTCCTTAGAACGGGTGGCTACACCTTC	CASSAVVLRTGGYTF
.	14	TRBD1	TRBV7-9	TRBJ2-5	TGTGCCAGCAGCCCCCGCCGGGACAGGGAGACCCAGTACTTC	CASSPRRDRETQYF
.	13	.	TRBV5-8	TRBJ2-3	TGTGCCAGCATGCGAGATTACCCAGATACGCAGTATTTT	CASMRDYPDTQYF
.	16	TRBD1	TRBV10-3	TRBJ1-2	TGTGCCATCAGTGAGTACGCGGGACAGGGTAAGGACGGCTACACCTTC	CAISEYAGQGKDGYTF
.	11	.	TRBV20-1	TRBJ2-4	TGCAGTGCTAGGGTCGGAAACATTCAGTACTTC	CSARVGNIQYF
.	15	.	TRBV7-2	TRBJ1-2	TGTGCCAGCAGCTTAGACAGGAGAGGGGAGGTCGGCTACACCTTC	CASSLDRRGEVGYTF
.	19	.	TRBV5-1	TRBJ1-1	TGCGCCAGCAGCTTGGCCTCTTTAACGGGATCCGGGATGAACACTGAAGCTTTCTTT	CASSLASLTGSGMNTEAFF
.	15	TRBD2	TRBV10-1	TRBJ2-2	TGCGCCAGCAGTGAGGCTAGCGGAAACACCGGGGAGCTGTTTTTT	CASSEASGNTGELFF